These 18 T cell receptor beta chains came from one sample sequenced in a study of cytomegalovirus exposure and HLA in healthy donors. A multiplex PCR was run with 60 Vbeta primers and 13 Jbeta primers. The data were produced by immunoSEQ multiplex PCR, yet TCRdb's version contains in-frame clones alone and is incomplete. The sample holds 200,000 or so clones, roughly 73% seen once. Input material: PBMCs. The receptors were gathered from a woman aged 30 to 39 in good health and CMV-seropositive.

The chain recombines TRBV5-1 with TRBJ1-5; 7 bases align to TRBD1. The CDR3 loop spans 13 amino acids. Germline V gene data show CDR1 as SGHRS and CDR2 as YFSETQ. Trimming took 4 bases from V and 4 from J; bases not matched to a gene: 2. CDR3 bases: TGCGCCAGCAGCCTACAGGGGAATCAGCCCCAGCATTTT. This translates into CASSLQGNQPQHF.

The chain combines TRBV6-1 with TRBJ2-7; TRBD1 matches at 8 bases. The CDR3 contains 16 residues. Trimming cost V 4 bases and J 7 bases; bases outside gene matches: 15. CDR1 is MNHNS and CDR2 is SASEGT in the germline V gene. The CDR3 is CASSGWAGQAKEEQYF. CDR3 in DNA: TGTGCCAGCAGTGGTTGGGCGGGACAGGCAAAGGAGGAGCAGTACTTC.

The chain recombines TRBV28 with TRBJ1-5; 9 bases match TRBD1. The V gene end was trimmed by 6 bases and the J gene end by 2 bases; junction bases not matched to a gene: 5. The CDR3 spans 15 residues. Germline CDR1 reads MDHEN; CDR2 reads SYDVKM. For the CDR3, the DNA is TGTGCCAGCAGATATACAGGGGGCGGCAATCAGCCCCAGCATTTT. It encodes CASRYTGGGNQPQHF.

The chain uses TRBV30 and TRBJ1-2, with 8 nucleotides matching TRBD1. Looked up from germline, CDR1 is GTSNPN and CDR2 is SVGIG (reference sequence). This CDR3 is 13 amino acids long. The ends lost 5 bases at V and 4 bases at J; junction bases unmatched: 6. As DNA, the CDR3 is TGTGCCTGGGGACAGGGCCTTTCCTATGGCTACACCTTC. This encodes CAWGQGLSYGYTF.

The J gene is TRBJ1-6, the V gene TRBV30; unclear D gene. Germline V CDR1 and CDR2: GTSNPN, SVGIG (reference sequence). The CDR3 is 11 residues long. Trimming shortened V by 5 bases and J by 9 bases, and 8 bases separated the two germline ends. This CDR3 reads CAWGEPSPLHF. CDR3 sequence (DNA): TGTGCCTGGGGTGAGCCTTCACCCCTCCACTTT.

This clone occurred once. The V and J genes are TRBV5-1 and TRBJ2-3; 10 bases match TRBD1. The germline V gene encodes CDR1 SGHRS and CDR2 YFSETQ. J gave up 2 bases and V 4 bases, and 7 bases lay outside the gene matches. The CDR3 length is 16 residues. CDR3 coding DNA: TGCGCCAGCAGCCGCCGACAGGGGGCCTACACAGATACGCAGTATTTT. Protein product: CASSRRQGAYTDTQYF.

The V call is TRBV11-2, the J call TRBJ1-5; D not certain. Deletions cut 6 bases from V and 9 bases from J, with 18 bases between. Germline lookup yields CDR1 SGHAT and CDR2 FQNNGV. The CDR3 contains 14 residues. CDR3 bases: TGTGCCAGCAGTCTAGACGGACTATCAGGGCCCCAGCATTTT. Its translation is CASSLDGLSGPQHF.

V gene TRBV23-1 combines with J gene TRBJ2-2, with a possible D match to TRBD1 (6 bases). TRBV23-1 is filed as an ORF, its function uncertain. V lost 0 bases and J lost 0, with 14 bases in between. CDR3 length equals 18 residues. The CDR3 region has the DNA TGCGCCAGCAGTCAATCGCCAGGGGTGACCCCGAACACCGGGGAGCTGTTTTTT. Amino acid sequence: CASSQSPGVTPNTGELFF.

The V and J genes are TRBV19 and TRBJ1-5; TRBD1 aligns across 8 bases. The CDR3 contains 14 residues. V shed 2 bases, J shed 4 bases, and the junction held 1 base outside the gene matches. Germline V CDR1 and CDR2: LNHDA, SQIVND (reference sequence). The CDR3 loop is CASSIRQGNQPQHF. The CDR3 nucleotides read TGTGCCAGTAGTATACGACAGGGGAATCAGCCCCAGCATTTT.

V is TRBV16 and J is TRBJ1-2; no clear D. With 0 bases removed from V and 2 bases from J, the gap between germline ends came to 7 bases. Looked up from germline, CDR1 is KGHSY and CDR2 is FQNENV. This CDR3 spans 14 amino acids. For the CDR3, the DNA is TGTGCCAGCAGCCAATCGGGCTTCAACTATGGCTACACCTTC. As protein: CASSQSGFNYGYTF. The full variable domain, in which reference TRBV16 and TRBJ1-2 provide the parts outside the CDR3, is GEEVAQTPKHLVRGEGQKAKLYCAPIKGHSYVFWYQQVLKNEFKFLISFQNENVFDETGMPKERFSAKCLPNSPCSLEIQATKLEDSAVYFCASSQSGFNYGYTFGSGTRLTVV.

CDR3 sequence reads: CASSYGTGYEQYF. The DNA of the CDR3 is TGTGCCAGCAGTTACGGGACAGGCTACGAGCAGTACTTC. The J gene is TRBJ2-7, the V gene TRBV6-6, with 8 bases that match TRBD1. Germline V gene lookup returns CDR1 MNHNY and CDR2 SVGAGI (reference sequence). V lost 2 bases to trimming and J lost 3 bases; unmatched junction nucleotides: 0. The CDR3 extends over 13 amino acids.

The gene calls are TRBV2 and TRBJ2-7, with TRBD2 matching 7 bases. Germline values: CDR1 SNHLY, CDR2 FYNNEI. V shed 6 bases and J 0 bases; nucleotides not matched to a gene: 14. This CDR3 has 17 amino acids. CDR3 in amino acids: CASSEMGRAVSSYEQYF. For the CDR3, the DNA is TGTGCCAGCAGCGAAATGGGGAGGGCAGTGAGCTCCTACGAGCAGTACTTC.

V gene TRBV5-1 combines with J gene TRBJ2-2, with D perhaps TRBD2 (6 bases). V lost 6 bases and J lost 5, with 17 bases in between. There are 15 residues in the CDR3. CDR1 and CDR2 (germline): SGHRS, YFSETQ. The CDR3 region is CASTLTGGYTGELFF. For the CDR3, the DNA is TGCGCCAGCACCCTCACTGGGGGGTATACCGGGGAGCTGTTTTTT.

The rearrangement links TRBV27 to TRBJ2-5, with D tentatively TRBD2 (5 bases). The germline V and J ends were trimmed by 6 bases and 5 bases, with 19 bases remaining between them. The germline V gene has CDR1 MNHEY and CDR2 SMNVEV (reference sequence). The CDR3 extends over 15 amino acids. This CDR3 reads CASRTRTLARETQYF. The DNA of the CDR3 is TGTGCCAGCAGAACAAGGACTTTAGCACGGGAGACCCAGTACTTC.

The chain recombines TRBV6-5 with TRBJ1-5, with no clear D. Germline lookup yields CDR1 MNHEY and CDR2 SVGAGI. The V end was cut by 0 bases, the J end by 3 bases, with 9 bases between. CDR3 length: 15 amino acids. This CDR3 reads CASSYSPRDNQPQHF. The CDR3, as DNA: TGTGCCAGCAGTTACTCGCCCCGCGACAATCAGCCCCAGCATTTT.

This chain joins TRBV2 and TRBJ1-2; D may be TRBD1 (5 bases). The CDR3 totals 15 residues. Trimming took 4 bases from V and 8 from J, leaving 20 bases between them. Per the germline V gene, CDR1 is SNHLY and CDR2 is FYNNEI. The DNA for the CDR3 is TGTGCCAGCAGTGGGGGGGTCACCCGGAGAGGAGGCTACACCTTC. As protein: CASSGGVTRRGGYTF.

The V call is TRBV30, the J call TRBJ1-5, with 7 bases lining up with TRBD1. The CDR3 consists of 14 residues. V trimming: 3 bases; J trimming: 3 bases; junction bases outside the gene matches: 5. From germline, CDR1 is GTSNPN and CDR2 SVGIG (reference sequence). The CDR3 DNA sequence: TGTGCCTGGAGCTCGACAGGGCCCAATCAGCCCCAGCATTTT. This sequence encodes CAWSSTGPNQPQHF.

Only a few counts were recorded for this clone. The V and J genes are TRBV5-4 and TRBJ2-1; 12 bases match TRBD2. This CDR3 has 15 residues. Per the germline V gene, CDR1 is SGHNT and CDR2 is YYREEE (reference sequence). With V trimmed by 3 bases and J by 6 bases, 4 bases remained unmatched. The CDR3 sequence: CASSSLAGGINEQFF. DNA for the CDR3: TGTGCCAGCAGCTCTCTAGCGGGGGGGATCAATGAGCAGTTCTTC.